This is a list of T cell receptor beta chains from one sample in a study of T cells in Graves' hyperthyroidism and ophthalmopathy. TCRdb ran MiXCR on the multiplex PCR reads and lists one entry per CDR3 protein. This sample yields hundreds of thousands of distinct CDR3 sequences, of which 38% are seen a single time; 7% to 10% belongs to the top ten. Specimen: blood. All receptors come from a man between 18 and 35 years old with Graves' hyperthyroidism. Both conserved end residues are part of each CDR3. The order of the fields is clone size, V gene, J gene, D gene, CDR3 protein, CDR3 DNA. The D gene is left open where the match is weak. Rows give clone size only sometimes, using once, few, many, or a class for an expanded clone.

.	TRBV10-2	TRBJ2-7	TRBD2	CASSEPRGTRDEQYF	TGCGCCAGCAGTGAGCCCCGCGGGACTAGGGACGAGCAGTACTTC
.	TRBV6-5	TRBJ2-7	.	CASSYLGREGGDEQYF	TGTGCCAGCAGTTACCTTGGGCGCGAAGGGGGAGACGAGCAGTACTTC
.	TRBV7-9	TRBJ2-5	.	CASSPGAPGETQYF	TGTGCCAGCAGTCCAGGGGCCCCCGGGGAGACCCAGTACTTC
.	TRBV13	TRBJ2-2	TRBD2	CASSTGLAGHTGELFF	TGTGCCAGCAGTACCGGACTAGCGGGGCACACCGGGGAGCTGTTTTTT
many	TRBV9	TRBJ2-6	.	CASGPGANVLTF	TGTGCCAGCGGGCCTGGGGCCAACGTCCTGACTTTC
few	TRBV5-1	TRBJ1-1	TRBD1	CASSLGDRDLLEAFF	TGCGCCAGCAGCTTGGGGGACAGGGACCTCCTTGAAGCTTTCTTT
once	TRBV19	TRBJ1-1	TRBD1	CASSFTGGYTEAFF	TGTGCCAGTAGTTTCACAGGGGGTTACACTGAAGCTTTCTTT
.	TRBV7-9	TRBJ2-5	TRBD1	CASTPGDRGSETQYF	TGTGCCAGCACCCCTGGGGACAGGGGGTCGGAGACCCAGTACTTC
.	TRBV5-5	TRBJ2-5	TRBD1	CASSLDYRDRVETQYF	TGTGCCAGCAGCCTCGACTACCGGGACAGGGTGGAGACCCAGTACTTC
.	TRBV6-6	TRBJ1-2	.	CASSYLRTEGYGYTF	TGTGCCAGCAGTTACTTGAGGACAGAGGGCTATGGCTACACCTTC
.	TRBV29-1	TRBJ2-7	.	CSVMGTSSYEQYF	TGCAGCGTCATGGGGACAAGTTCCTACGAGCAGTACTTC
many	TRBV7-9	TRBJ2-2	.	CASSSRVATPGELFF	TGTGCCAGCAGCTCCAGGGTCGCCACTCCCGGGGAGCTGTTTTTT
.	TRBV7-8	TRBJ1-5	TRBD1	CASSRDRHTLYNQPQHF	TGTGCCAGCAGCCGGGACAGGCATACGCTTTACAATCAGCCCCAGCATTTT
.	TRBV5-1	TRBJ2-7	.	CASSADGVSYEQYF	TGCGCCAGCAGCGCCGACGGGGTCTCCTACGAGCAGTACTTC
many	TRBV9	TRBJ1-2	.	CASSVGDPYGYTF	TGTGCCAGCAGCGTAGGGGACCCCTATGGCTACACCTTC
many	TRBV19	TRBJ1-4	TRBD1	CASMGQNEKLFF	TGTGCCAGTATGGGACAGAATGAAAAACTGTTTTTT
many	TRBV2	TRBJ2-2	.	CASRPRLANGELFF	TGTGCCAGCAGGCCACGCCTAGCGAACGGGGAGCTGTTTTTT
few	TRBV2	TRBJ2-7	.	CASSEALPEYEQYF	TGTGCCAGCAGTGAAGCGCTTCCTGAGTACGAGCAGTACTTC
.	TRBV10-3	TRBJ1-2	.	CAISSSIQGRGYTF	TGTGCCATCAGTTCATCGATCCAGGGACGTGGCTACACCTTC
.	TRBV10-3	TRBJ2-7	TRBD2	CAHSGTSYEQYF	TGTGCCCACAGCGGGACCTCCTACGAGCAGTACTTC
.	TRBV7-6	TRBJ2-7	.	CASSQDTTGEQYF	TGTGCCAGCAGCCAAGATACGACGGGGGAGCAGTACTTC
.	TRBV9	TRBJ2-5	TRBD1	CASSPKDRGGTQYF	TGTGCCAGCTCACCGAAGGACAGGGGCGGGACCCAGTACTTC
.	TRBV15	TRBJ2-2	.	CATSRDRATPGSCFF	.
many	TRBV11-2	TRBJ1-1	.	CASSDPGEYTEAFF	TGTGCCAGCAGCGATCCTGGGGAATACACTGAAGCTTTCTTT
.	TRBV11-1	TRBJ2-7	TRBD2	CASSPNLTSGTYEQYF	TGTGCCAGCAGTCCTAACCTGACTAGCGGTACCTACGAGCAGTACTTC
few	TRBV2	TRBJ2-2	TRBD2	CASSLRTSGSQGGELFF	TGTGCCAGCAGCCTGAGGACTAGCGGGAGTCAAGGCGGGGAGCTGTTTTTT
.	TRBV6-5	TRBJ2-7	.	CASSLFVASYEQYF	TGTGCCAGCAGTTTATTTGTGGCCTCCTACGAGCAGTACTTC
.	TRBV10-3	TRBJ2-5	.	CATSDSREVGQQETQYF	TGTGCCACCAGTGATTCACGTGAAGTCGGCCAGCAAGAGACCCAGTACTTC
.	TRBV2	TRBJ2-2	TRBD2	CASSEVGIGPAGATGELFF	TGTGCCAGCAGTGAAGTCGGGATAGGGCCAGCGGGAGCCACCGGGGAGCTGTTTTTT
many	TRBV7-9	TRBJ2-5	TRBD2	CASGLAGQETQYF	TGTGCCAGCGGTCTAGCGGGACAAGAGACCCAGTACTTC
many	TRBV2	TRBJ1-2	TRBD1	CASNGGRGLSNYGYTF	TGTGCCAGCAACGGGGGCAGGGGGCTTTCGAACTATGGCTACACCTTC
many	TRBV5-1	TRBJ2-7	.	CASSFRQADPGVQYF	TGCGCCAGCAGCTTCCGACAGGCGGACCCAGGGGTGCAGTACTTC
.	TRBV4-1	TRBJ1-5	.	CASSQDRTQPQHF	TGCGCCAGCAGCCAAGATAGGACCCAGCCCCAGCATTTT
many	TRBV2	TRBJ1-1	TRBD1	CASRRGQTEAFF	TGTGCCAGCAGGAGGGGACAGACTGAAGCTTTCTTT
few	TRBV29-1	TRBJ2-7	.	CSVAFNNYEQYF	TGCAGCGTAGCTTTTAACAATTACGAGCAGTACTTC
once	TRBV7-2	TRBJ2-6	.	CASSQDTAGEGRANVLTF	TGCGCCAGCAGCCAAGATACAGCAGGGGAAGGAAGGGCCAACGTCCTGACTTTC
few	TRBV7-9	TRBJ2-2	.	CASSPVATGLSVTGELFF	TGTGCCAGCAGCCCTGTGGCCACGGGCCTCTCGGTCACCGGGGAGCTGTTTTTT
.	TRBV29-1	TRBJ2-3	TRBD2	CSVGVAGVPSDTQYF	TGCAGCGTGGGGGTAGCGGGAGTCCCGTCAGATACGCAGTATTTT
many	TRBV7-3	TRBJ2-6	.	CASSLQAGANVLTF	TGTGCCAGCAGCTTACAGGCTGGGGCCAACGTCCTGACTTTC
.	TRBV7-9	TRBJ2-5	TRBD1	CASSPRTGGFQETQYF	TGTGCCAGCAGCCCCAGGACAGGGGGCTTTCAAGAGACCCAGTACTTC
few	TRBV4-1	TRBJ2-5	TRBD2	CASSQGGGIETQYF	TGCGCCAGCAGCCAAGGGGGGGGGATAGAGACCCAGTACTTC
.	TRBV12-3/TRBV12-4	TRBJ1-4	.	CASSSIGGDAYEKLFF	TGTGCCAGCAGTTCGATAGGAGGTGACGCCTATGAAAAACTGTTTTTT
.	TRBV2	TRBJ2-5	.	CASMAMMRGGLETQYF	TGTGCCAGCATGGCCATGATGAGAGGAGGGCTAGAGACCCAGTACTTC
few	TRBV7-9	TRBJ2-2	.	CASSFGRDTSPGELFF	TGTGCCAGCAGCTTTGGTCGGGACACCTCTCCCGGGGAGCTGTTTTTT
few	TRBV7-2	TRBJ2-2	.	CASSHGSDTGELFF	TGTGCCAGCAGCCACGGGAGTGACACCGGGGAGCTGTTTTTT
many	TRBV9	TRBJ2-5	TRBD1	CASSGTGWDKYF	TGTGCCAGCAGCGGGACAGGGTGGGACAAATACTTC
.	TRBV15	TRBJ1-5	.	CATSSLGRHNQPQHF	TGTGCCACCAGCAGCTTAGGACGACACAATCAGCCCCAGCATTTT
.	TRBV29-1	TRBJ1-1	.	CSQAPNTEAFF	TGCAGCCAGGCCCCGAACACTGAAGCTTTCTTT
.	TRBV7-8	TRBJ1-5	TRBD1	CASRNNRGSYEHF	TGTGCCAGCAGAAATAACAGGGGGAGCTACGAGCATTTT